This TCR beta chain is drawn from a study of blood T cell repertoires in COVID-19. At the level of the study: Sources were T cells, B-cell-depleted T cells, or PBMCs; the material itself was cDNA or gDNA.

Original handling: Scientists estimated how many nucleated cells there were by amplifying reference gene primers. Profiling relied on immunoSEQ multiplex PCR, and the TCRdb table lists in-frame clones only, not all of them. Clone size and V and J calls were adopted from that table, with D and trimming inferred from the DNA. The data contain 180,000 or so clones, 70% to 90% of them singletons. Germline V CDR1 and CDR2: WNHNN, SYGVQD (reference sequence). The germline V and J ends were trimmed by 2 bases and 7 bases, with 15 bases remaining between them. There are 15 residues in the CDR3. This chain links TRBV10-1 with TRBJ2-1; D is possibly TRBD2 (6 bases). This TCR was sampled from a woman older than 75 with acute or convalescent COVID-19. The specimen sequenced was peripheral blood. The CDR3 DNA reads TGCGCCAGCAGTGAGGGGAGGAGGGGCCTTAATGAGCAGTTCTTC. It codes for CASSEGRRGLNEQFF.